This TCR beta chain comes out of a study of T cell repertoires in cytomegalovirus infection. Study context: Well-studied HLA-B-restricted CMV epitopes were used in the study alongside recently identified HLA-C-restricted ones.

Details on this clonotype: Its cognate antigen is unknown.

Notes on the study in general: People with CMV and the relevant HLA were identified by cumulative public TCR beta family frequency. HLA-C-restricted CMV clonotypes gave the most frequent clonotype in two of eight donors.

TCRdb processed the reads anew with MiXCR; each CDR3 protein has one entry. The sample lists about 890,000 distinct CDR3 sequences; around 31% were seen once. Sequences were derived from cultured CD8+ T cells from PBMCs, sampled from culture after CMV antigen stimulation. The sequence was collected from a human donor in good health (CMV status not recorded). Some clones in this sample may be carry-over from other donors' samples.

DNA for the CDR3: TGTGCCAGCAGCGTAGCTAAACTAGCGGGGTGGTATGAGCAGTTCTTC. Its protein is CASSVAKLAGWYEQFF. V usage is TRBV9 and J usage is TRBJ2-1; 10 bases map to TRBD2. The CDR3 consists of 16 residues. With V trimmed by 0 bases and J by 8 bases, 8 bases remained unmatched. Germline CDR1 is SGDLS and CDR2 is YYNGEE.